The source of this TCR beta chain is a study of cytotoxic CD8 clonotypes in ibrutinib-treated CLL. Study at large: Once patients had received a median about eleven months of treatment, range 6 to 36, response samples were obtained. General observations from the study: Clonality increased with ibrutinib response but returned toward baseline at progression. Exceeding age-matched healthy donors, baseline clonality also tracked the counts of circulating CD8+ T cells.

Concerning this clone: What it binds is not known.

The CDR3 runs 15 residues. V was clipped by 3 bases and J by 4 bases; unmatched bases: 6. The germline V gene encodes CDR1 SGHVS and CDR2 FQNEAQ. The protocol was immunoSEQ multiplex PCR, while the TCRdb copy is restricted to in-frame clones and leaves out a portion. The sample yields a few hundred thousand clones, about three quarters seen once. TCR beta library input comprised approximately 2 micrograms of genomic DNA from cryopreserved PBMCs. The sequence was obtained from a human donor with chronic lymphocytic leukemia. The sequencing here drew on PBMCs, taken after 24 months of ibrutinib treatment. The J gene is TRBJ2-7, the V gene TRBV7-8; TRBD2 aligns across 10 bases. As DNA, the CDR3 is TGTGCCAGCAGCTTGCCTAGCGGGAGCTTATACGAGCAGTACTTC. This translates into CASSLPSGSLYEQYF.